This T cell receptor (beta chain) was captured in a study of blood T cells in healthy people across ages (dated by TCRdb to the mid-2010s). The study in broad terms: In model experiments, roughly one uniquely barcoded TCR beta cDNA molecule per two T cells was captured by template switching. The study measured age-related changes in TCR beta repertoire diversity using deep sequencing normalized with unique cDNA molecular identifiers. The donors were split into four age groups: young (average approximately 16 years), middle-aged (roughly 40), aged (roughly 65) and long-lived (82). To avoid experimental bias, donors of different ages were randomly spread across the sequencing lanes. Two additional independent replicas of 1 million unique cDNA reads from the same blood draw were analyzed for two donors (one aged 18 to 30 and one aged 80 or older). Study-level results and caveats: Estimates of total diversity from one million sequenced T cells were regarded as lower bounds and underestimates. The long-lived group showed more naive CD4+ T cells, fewer expanded clones and increased TCR diversity than the aged group, suggesting age selection. Bulk unsorted PBMC profiling prevented conclusive comparison of naive and antigen-experienced compartments. The percentage of naive T cells measured by flow cytometry correlated strongly with observed TCR beta diversity. As age increased, observed TCR beta diversity per million T cells dropped in a roughly linear way, and a significant reduction was already evident by age around 41. The CMV infection status of donors was not known, potentially confounding age-related changes in expanded clonotypes.

The method was 5' RACE. TCRdb names Illumina HiSeq 2500 as the instrument used. A second PCR of roughly 7 to 12 cycles was performed with a sample-barcoded 5' primer and a J-beta primer mix. A unique molecular identifier was introduced onto each TCR beta cDNA molecule by a template-switch 5' adaptor carrying 12 random nucleotides. Each sample yielded at least 3 million CDR3-containing paired-end reads. The Mint cDNA synthesis kit, primed by a TRBC-specific oligonucleotide, was used to synthesize first-strand cDNA from all RNA. Following uracil-DNA glycosylase treatment, all cDNA underwent a first 18-cycle PCR with the universal primers M1SS and BC2_uni_R. For the original study's pipeline: Each sample was normalized by randomly selecting 1 million high-quality reads, each carrying a distinct molecular identifier. Reads with shared molecular identifiers were discarded instead of being binned into consensus sequences. MiTCR, set to a Q25 quality threshold and the strictest error-elimination algorithm, was used for CDR3 identification, clonotype clustering and error correction. A nonparametric unseen species model using Euler transformation provided a lower-bound estimate of total TCR beta diversity. Starting from the raw public reads, TCRdb applied fastp trimming at Q25, assembled clones with MiXCR and retained in-frame beta chains. Rows matching on CDR3 protein sequence are summarized as one entry with the most common DNA and genes. The V and J calls follow TCRdb's processing rather than the paper's. This sample lists roughly 1.7 million distinct CDR3 sequences; 30% to 35% were detected once. The ten largest clones represent approximately 10% of the sample.

The 39 donors, aged about 6 to 95 years, were systemically healthy Caucasian individuals from Russia. Each donor gave roughly 9 milliliters of peripheral blood, drawn into EDTA-treated Vacutainer tubes. PBMCs were isolated by Ficoll-Paque density-gradient centrifugation, with at least 6.5 million obtained per sample. Trizol reagent was used to extract total RNA from PBMCs, with at least 6 micrograms per sample. For every donor, flow cytometry on a PBMC aliquot measured the percentage of naive CD45RAhigh/CD27high T cells. At the junction V is shortened by 3 bases and J by 3 bases, with 12 bases in between. Looking up the germline V gene (reference sequence) yields CDR1 LGHDT and CDR2 YNNKEL. The CDR3 measures 14 amino acids from cysteine to phenylalanine. The kept DNA is CDR3 alone, 42 bases in frame from the first base. This clonotype was observed a few times. Its specific antigen is unknown. The sample holds no much larger clone one base away, and base qualities are not on file.

This receptor was taken from a woman in her twenties or thirties in good health. The chain is made from TRBV3-1 and TRBJ2-7, with the D gene uncertain. Sequencing was carried out using blood. The sequenced DNA: TGTGCCAGCAGCCACCGGCACCGGGTCTACGAGCAGTACTTC. Its amino acids are CASSHRHRVYEQYF.